The 10 T cell receptor beta chains below come from one sample, sequenced in a study of cytomegalovirus exposure and HLA in healthy donors (dated by TCRdb to about 2017). Library preparation used the immunoSEQ multiplex PCR assay. For the multiplex PCR, a mixture combining 60 forward primers for TCR Vbeta segments and 13 reverse primers for TCR Jbeta segments was used. TCRdb stores this immuneACCESS table with in-frame sequences only. Part of the clones is absent; in the studies checked, under half of the shortfall reflects unresolved V genes, and no reason is known for the rest. This sample is represented by some 130,000 clones; around 77% of them were singletons. Approximately 1.2% of the sample rests with the top ten. Input material: PBMCs. These receptors all come from a man in his fifties or sixties in good health and CMV-seronegative.

This chain joins TRBV21-1 and TRBJ1-1; the tabulated D call, TRBD1, remains unverified against the DNA. TRBV21-1 corresponds to a pseudogene. The CDR3 runs to 13 residues. CDR3 sequence reads: CASSKARGAEAFF. CDR3 coding DNA: TGTGCCAGCAGCAAAGCCAGGGGCGCCGAAGCTTTCTTT.

The V gene is TRBV7-2, the J gene TRBJ2-2; possible D gene TRBD1, 5 bases. This CDR3 comprises 15 residues. From germline, CDR1 is SGHTA and CDR2 FQGNSA. V was shortened by 6 bases and J by 0 bases, with 11 bases between the two germline ends. CDR3 sequence (DNA): TGTGCCAGCAGGCCAGGGATTCCGAACACCGGGGAGCTGTTTTTT. Protein sequence: CASRPGIPNTGELFF.

The rearrangement joins TRBV18 to TRBJ1-2; 9 bases match TRBD1. The CDR3 covers 13 residues. V shed 3 bases, J shed 6 bases, and the junction held 2 bases outside the gene matches. Germline-derived CDR1 and CDR2 are KGHSH and LQKENI. The CDR3 reads CASSPGQGHGYTF. CDR3 DNA: TGTGCCAGCTCACCCGGACAGGGGCATGGCTACACCTTC.

V usage is TRBV19 and J usage is TRBJ2-2; 7 nucleotides line up with TRBD1. Germline CDR1 LNHDA, CDR2 SQIVND (reference sequence). Trimming cost V 7 bases and J 1 base; bases outside gene matches: 3. The CDR3 consists of 14 residues. This chain's CDR3 is CASNRDRNTGELFF. The CDR3 DNA is TGTGCCAGTAATCGGGACAGGAACACCGGGGAGCTGTTTTTT.

V usage is TRBV19 and J usage is TRBJ1-2; 9 bases line up with TRBD1. With V trimmed by 0 bases and J by 8 bases, 10 bases remained unmatched. The germline CDR1 and CDR2 sequences are LNHDA and SQIVND (reference sequence). The CDR3 sequence is 16 residues long. The CDR3 nucleotides are TGTGCCAGTAGTATAGACTCGACAGGGGGAGTGCGAGGCTACACCTTC. This translates into CASSIDSTGGVRGYTF.

This chain joins TRBV7-2 and TRBJ2-3, with 8 bases matching TRBD1. The CDR3 sequence is 15 residues long. Germline CDR1 is SGHTA and CDR2 is FQGNSA. With V trimmed by 1 base and J by 4 bases, 4 bases remained unmatched. CDR3 DNA: TGTGCCAGCAGCTTAGGGGGACAGGCAGCAGATACGCAGTATTTT. Translated: CASSLGGQAADTQYF.

A single count supports this clone. The chain combines TRBV27 with TRBJ2-3; maybe TRBD2 (6 bases). CDR3 length equals 17 residues. The germline V gene has CDR1 MNHEY and CDR2 SMNVEV (reference sequence). V gave up 7 bases and J gave up 10 bases, with 30 bases separating them. CDR3: CASTQFIGAGPAYAQYF. CDR3 DNA sequence: TGTGCCAGCACCCAGTTCATAGGGGCGGGACCAGCATATGCGCAGTATTTT.

This clone was detected only a few times. The V call is TRBV27, the J call TRBJ1-1; D remains unclear. Trimming removed 0 bases from V and 4 bases from J, with 9 bases in between. The germline V gene encodes CDR1 MNHEY and CDR2 SMNVEV (reference sequence). This CDR3 spans 14 amino acids. This chain's CDR3 is CASSLSYSGTEAFF. In nucleotides, the CDR3 is TGTGCCAGCAGTTTATCCTACAGCGGCACTGAAGCTTTCTTT.

This chain joins TRBV27 and TRBJ2-3; tentatively, D is TRBD2 (5 bases). There are 15 residues in the CDR3. The ends were cut back, 3 bases at V and 6 bases at J, with 16 bases in the middle. CDR1 MNHEY and CDR2 SMNVEV come from the germline V gene (reference sequence). This CDR3 is CASSFFRSARDTQYF. CDR3 DNA: TGTGCCAGCAGTTTTTTTCGTAGCGCCAGGGATACGCAGTATTTT.

The V gene is TRBV27, the J gene TRBJ2-5; a possible D gene is TRBD2 (6 bases). V shed 0 bases and J shed 7 bases, with 6 bases lying between them. Germline-derived CDR1 and CDR2 are MNHEY and SMNVEV (reference sequence). The CDR3 spans 12 residues. For the CDR3, the DNA is TGTGCCAGCAGTTTATCGGGGGGGACCCAGTACTTC. Its protein is CASSLSGGTQYF.